This T cell receptor (beta chain) was sequenced during a study of tissue T cells after allogeneic stem cell transplantation. Turning to the study itself: Pathologist H&E review favored samples with visible lymphocytes for sequencing among multiple samples.

General study results and limits: Some tissue clones might be persisting host cells; their alloreactivity or antigen specificity was not determined. Shared clones across patients were few; motif clustering revealed tissue-specific shared signatures.

As to this clone: Its antigen is as yet unknown.

Data came from immunoSEQ multiplex PCR; TCRdb stores just in-frame clones and leaves some out. The repertoire holds about 6,800 clones, with under 75% as singletons. CDR3 size: 15 residues. Trimming stripped 1 base from V and 2 bases from J, with 11 bases between. Germline V gene lookup returns CDR1 LGHNA and CDR2 YNFKEQ. The material was duodenum tissue, obtained at autopsy. The chain recombines TRBV4-2 with TRBJ1-2; no firm D call. The origin of this receptor is a female donor older than 55 with lung cancer. The chain's CDR3 is CASSQAQALNYGYTF. For the CDR3, the DNA is TGTGCCAGCAGCCAAGCCCAGGCATTGAACTATGGCTACACCTTC.